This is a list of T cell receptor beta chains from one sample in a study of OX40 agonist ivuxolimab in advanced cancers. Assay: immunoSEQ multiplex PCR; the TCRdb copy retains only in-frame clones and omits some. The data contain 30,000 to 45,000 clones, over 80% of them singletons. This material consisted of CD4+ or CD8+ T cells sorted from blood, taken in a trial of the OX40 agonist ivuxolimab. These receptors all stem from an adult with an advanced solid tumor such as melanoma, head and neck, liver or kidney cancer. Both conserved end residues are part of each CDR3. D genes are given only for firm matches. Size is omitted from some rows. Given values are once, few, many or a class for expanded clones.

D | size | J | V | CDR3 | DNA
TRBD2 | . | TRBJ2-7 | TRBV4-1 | CASSRLAEYEQYF | TGCGCCAGCAGCCGACTAGCGGAATACGAGCAGTACTTC
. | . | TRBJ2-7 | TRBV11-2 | CASSLVGRRSGEQYF | TGTGCCAGCAGCTTAGTCGGTCGGCGTTCGGGAGAGCAGTACTTC
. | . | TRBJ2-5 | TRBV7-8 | CASSLAQTEETQYF | TGTGCCAGCAGCTTAGCACAGACCGAAGAGACCCAGTACTTC
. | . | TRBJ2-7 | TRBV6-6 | CASSPGNSYEQYF | TGTGCCAGCAGCCCCGGGAACTCCTACGAGCAGTACTTC
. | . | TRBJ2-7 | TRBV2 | CASGQLSYEQYF | TGTGCCTCTGGACAGCTTTCCTACGAGCAGTACTTC
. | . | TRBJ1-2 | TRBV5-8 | CASSLVEGPGGYGYTF | TGTGCCAGCAGCTTGGTAGAGGGTCCGGGGGGCTATGGCTACACCTTC
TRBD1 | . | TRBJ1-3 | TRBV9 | CASSLQGASGNTIYF | TGTGCCAGCAGCTTACAGGGGGCGTCTGGAAACACCATATATTTT
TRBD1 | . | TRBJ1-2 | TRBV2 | CASIQGPYGYTF | TGTGCCAGCATACAGGGGCCCTATGGCTACACCTTC
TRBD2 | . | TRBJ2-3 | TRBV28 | CASSAATSGTDTQYF | TGTGCCAGCAGTGCAGCGACTAGCGGCACAGATACGCAGTATTTT
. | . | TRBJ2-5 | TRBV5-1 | CASNRQVGLEDRTSWQYF | TGCGCCAGCAACCGACAGGTTGGGTTGGAGGACCGAACTTCCTGGCAGTACTTC
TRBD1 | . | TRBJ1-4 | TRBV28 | CASSLQTGGGEKLFF | TGTGCCAGCAGTCTCCAGACAGGGGGAGGGGAAAAACTGTTTTTT
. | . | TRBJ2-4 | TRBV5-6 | CASSLDEGPRSNIQYF | TGTGCCAGCAGCTTGGATGAGGGTCCCCGGTCCAACATTCAGTACTTC
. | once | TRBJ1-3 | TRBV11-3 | CASSLTSPGNTIYF | TGTGCCAGCAGCTTAACGTCCCCTGGAAACACCATATATTTT
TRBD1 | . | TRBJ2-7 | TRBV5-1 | CASSLAAGGYEQYF | TGCGCCAGCAGCTTGGCGGCAGGGGGCTACGAGCAGTACTTC
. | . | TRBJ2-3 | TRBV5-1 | CASSLATGLRTDTQYF | TGCGCCAGCAGCTTGGCCACCGGACTTCGCACAGATACGCAGTATTTT